The sequence of this TCR beta chain was determined in a study of technical replicates of blood from four donors. Clones were read by immunoSEQ multiplex PCR, and TCRdb kept only the in-frame ones, dropping some. The data show 80,000 or so clones, with less than 95% seen just once and about 0.37% held by the top ten. This clone showed up just once. This TCR came from a human donor in good health. The material sequenced was T cells isolated from PBMCs.

The CDR3 spells CASSPLGDWGTTDTQYF. CDR3 bases: TGTGCCAGCAGCCCGCTGGGGGACTGGGGGACTACAGATACGCAGTATTTT. The V gene is TRBV7-9, the J gene TRBJ2-3, with D perhaps TRBD2 (6 bases). Germline V gene lookup returns CDR1 SEHNR and CDR2 FQNEAQ (reference sequence). The CDR3 spans 17 residues. Trimming took 5 bases from V and 3 from J, leaving 21 bases between them.